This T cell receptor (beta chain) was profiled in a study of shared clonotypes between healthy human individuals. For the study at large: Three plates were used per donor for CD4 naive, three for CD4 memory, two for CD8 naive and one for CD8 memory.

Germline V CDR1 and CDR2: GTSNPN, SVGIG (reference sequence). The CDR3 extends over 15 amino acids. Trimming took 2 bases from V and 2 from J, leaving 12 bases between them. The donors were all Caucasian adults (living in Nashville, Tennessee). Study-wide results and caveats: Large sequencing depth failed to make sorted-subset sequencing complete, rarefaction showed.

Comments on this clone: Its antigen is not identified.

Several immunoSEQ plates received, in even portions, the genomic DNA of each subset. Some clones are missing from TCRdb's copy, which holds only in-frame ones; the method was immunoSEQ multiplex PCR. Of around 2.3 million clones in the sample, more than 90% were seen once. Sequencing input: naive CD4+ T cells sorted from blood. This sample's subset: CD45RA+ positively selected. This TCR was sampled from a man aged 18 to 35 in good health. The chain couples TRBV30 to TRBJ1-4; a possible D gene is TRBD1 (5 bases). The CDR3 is CAWSTRRGTNEKLFF. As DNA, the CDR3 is TGTGCCTGGAGTACCAGACGGGGCACTAATGAAAAACTGTTTTTT. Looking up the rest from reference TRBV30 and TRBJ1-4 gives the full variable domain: SQTIHQWPATLVQPVGSPLSLECTVEGTSNPNLYWYRQAAGRGLQLLFYSVGIGQISSEVPQNLSASRPQDRQFILSSKKLLLSDSGFYLCAWSTRRGTNEKLFFGSGTQLSVL.